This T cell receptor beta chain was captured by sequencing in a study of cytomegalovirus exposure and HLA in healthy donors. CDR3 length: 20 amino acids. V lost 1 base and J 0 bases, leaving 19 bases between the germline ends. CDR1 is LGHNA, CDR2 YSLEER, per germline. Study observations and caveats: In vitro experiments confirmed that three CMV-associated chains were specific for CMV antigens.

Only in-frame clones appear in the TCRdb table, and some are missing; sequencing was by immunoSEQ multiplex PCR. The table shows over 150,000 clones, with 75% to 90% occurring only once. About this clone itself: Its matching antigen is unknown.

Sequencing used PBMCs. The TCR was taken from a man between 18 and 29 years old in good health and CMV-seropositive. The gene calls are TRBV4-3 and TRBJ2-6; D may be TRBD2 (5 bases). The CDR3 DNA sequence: TGCGCCAGCAGCCAAGTCCTAGCCCTCAGGTCCTACTCTGGGGCCAACGTCCTGACTTTC. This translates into CASSQVLALRSYSGANVLTF.